What follows describes a single T cell receptor (beta chain). Antigen unknown. The data were obtained in a study of Ad26.COV2.S vaccination and SARS-CoV-2 variants. Whole-study context: Participants got Ad26.COV2.S intramuscularly, once or twice 56 days apart. Overall study results and limits: Reported findings describe substantial breadth in spike-specific CD8+ and CD4+ T cell responses following vaccination.

Sequencing was performed with immunoSEQ multiplex PCR; in TCRdb, only in-frame clones are kept and a portion is missing. Among around 400,000 clones listed, around 89% were seen once. Treatment here: roughly 18 received Ad26.COV2.S at low or high dose, single or two shots; 5 received placebo; per-sample allocation not given. Vaccine and placebo recipients were sampled on day 63 after the first injection. The study used a vaccine consisting of an Ad26 vector that expressed Wuhan-strain SARS-CoV-2 spike. This clonotype was sampled from a person aged 18-65 years who received the Ad26.COV2.S COVID-19 vaccine or a placebo. The sample consisted of peripheral blood, taken in a trial of Ad26.COV2.S vaccine versus placebo.

Here the CDR3 DNA reads TGTGCCAGCAGTTACGGGGATACCGGGGAGCTGTTTTTT. This translates into CASSYGDTGELFF. The rearrangement links TRBV6-6 to TRBJ2-2; D is undetermined. V was shortened by 2 bases and J by 5 bases, with 6 bases between the two germline ends. This CDR3 comprises 13 residues. The germline V gene encodes CDR1 MNHNY and CDR2 SVGAGI (reference sequence).